These 7 T cell receptor beta chains came from one sample sequenced in a study of T cells in Graves' hyperthyroidism and ophthalmopathy. Researchers took RNA transcripts and amplified the TCR beta CDR3 regions from them. During a first-round RT-PCR of the TCR CDR3, the HTBI primer set was used. TCRdb analysed the multiplex PCR reads with MiXCR anew, one entry per CDR3 protein. The sample includes some 300,000 distinct CDR3 sequences, roughly 13% of them seen just once. The sequencing sample was made of blood. Receptor source: a middle-aged woman with Graves' hyperthyroidism.

The chain has TRBV18 and TRBJ2-1, with TRBD1 matching 8 bases. CDR1 and CDR2 (germline): KGHSH, LQKENI. The CDR3 contains 16 residues. V was clipped by 3 bases and J by 8 bases; unmatched bases: 12. The CDR3 sequence is CASSPTGVPAGHEQFF. In DNA form, the CDR3 reads TGTGCCAGCTCACCGACAGGGGTACCGGCGGGCCATGAGCAGTTCTTC. Combining the CDR3 with reference TRBV18 and TRBJ2-1 gives the whole variable domain NAGVMQNPRHLVRRRGQEARLRCSPMKGHSHVYWYRQLPEEGLKFMVYLQKENIIDESGMPKERFSAEFPKEGPSILRIQQVVRGDSAAYFCASSPTGVPAGHEQFFGPGTRLTVL.

This clonotype has ten or more counts. This chain uses TRBV15 with TRBJ2-7; TRBD2 matches 10 bases. Trimming removed 0 bases from V and 4 bases from J; junction bases left unmatched: 3. There are 15 residues in the CDR3. Germline CDR1 is LNHNV and CDR2 is YYDKDF (reference sequence). Here the CDR3 DNA reads TGTGCCACCAGCAGAGATCCTAGCGGGAGATACGAGCAGTACTTC. Translating gives CATSRDPSGRYEQYF.

The V gene is TRBV9, the J gene TRBJ1-1; possible D gene TRBD1, 6 bases. Trimming removed 0 bases at V and 0 bases at J, with 9 bases between. Per germline, CDR1 SGDLS and CDR2 YYNGEE. The CDR3 spans 15 residues. CDR3 protein: CASSVEGDLNTEAFF. Here the CDR3 DNA reads TGTGCCAGCAGCGTAGAGGGGGACCTGAACACTGAAGCTTTCTTT.

The V call is TRBV10-3, the J call TRBJ2-1; 10 bases are shared with TRBD1. Germline CDR1 is ENHRY and CDR2 is SYGVKD. The CDR3 has 13 amino acids. V lost 10 bases to trimming and J lost 7 bases; unmatched junction nucleotides: 7. CDR3 bases: TGTGCCAGCTGGACAGGGGGTTCGAATGAGCAGTTCTTC. Its translation is CASWTGGSNEQFF.

With respect to this clonotype: A much larger clone differs from this one at a single base, so this may be a read error. The gene calls are TRBV19 and TRBJ1-5, with D uncertain. The CDR3 totals 17 residues. Germline CDR1 reads LNHDA; CDR2 reads SQIVND (reference sequence). The CDR3 nucleotides read TGTGCCAGTAGTATCTTATCAGGAGCATATAGCAATCAGCCCCAGCGTTTT. Its protein product is CASSILSGAYSNQPQRF.

This clonotype was seen many times. The gene calls are TRBV27 and TRBJ2-7; the match to TRBD1 covers 7 bases. V gave up 0 bases and J gave up 0 bases; unmatched junction bases: 5. Germline-derived CDR1 and CDR2 are MNHEY and SMNVEV (reference sequence). The CDR3 spans 16 residues. CDR3 sequence (DNA): TGTGCCAGCAGTTTATCAGGGGACAGCTACTCCTACGAGCAGTACTTC. Its translation is CASSLSGDSYSYEQYF.

This clonotype was recorded many times. The chain links TRBV6-6 to TRBJ1-1; D ambiguous. The germline V gene has CDR1 MNHNY and CDR2 SVGAGI (reference sequence). Trimming took 2 bases from V and 3 from J, leaving 7 bases between them. The CDR3 has 13 amino acids. CDR3 nucleotide sequence: TGTGCCAGCAGTTACCGCTCAGACACTGAAGCTTTCTTT. Its translation: CASSYRSDTEAFF.